The clone carrying this T cell receptor (beta chain) was observed a few times. Its antigen is undetermined. The CDR3 spans 15 residues. Germline V lookup: CDR1 MDHEN, CDR2 SYDVKM. V gave up 3 bases and J gave up 4 bases, with 13 bases separating them. MiXCR was run by TCRdb on the reads, yielding one entry per CDR3 protein. The sample carries approximately 150,000 distinct CDR3 sequences, roughly a sixth recorded once. This sample is drawn from a study of T cell repertoires in cytomegalovirus infection. The study, taken as a whole, reports: Based on cumulative public TCR beta family frequency, carriers of CMV plus the relevant HLA were identified. Dominating the ex vivo response were TCR beta clonotypes that were CMV-specific and HLA-C-restricted.

Sample: CD8+ T cells from PBMCs. This clonotype was sampled from a human donor in good health (CMV status not recorded). Some clones in this sample may be carry-over from other donors' samples. The chain combines TRBV28 with TRBJ2-1; D remains ambiguous. The CDR3 nucleotides are TGTGCCAGCAGTTTCGGAGAGCTCGGGTACAATGAGCAGTTCTTC. It codes for CASSFGELGYNEQFF.